This TCR beta chain was profiled in a study of blood T cells in healthy people across ages. Across the study: About one barcoded beta molecule per two T cells was the capture yield of template switching. General observations from the study: Because sorting was not performed, PBMCs prevented conclusive naive versus antigen-experienced comparison.

The CDR3 has 14 residues. V trimming: 3 bases; J trimming: 7 bases; junction bases outside the gene matches: 6. Healthy Caucasian individuals from Russia aged about 6 to 100 were enrolled as donors. This clonotype was observed a few times. Its specificity is unknown. A second roughly 6 to 12 cycle PCR used barcoded and J-beta primers. TCRdb redid the calling of the 5' RACE reads with MiXCR, one entry per CDR3 protein. The sample lists about 680,000 distinct CDR3 sequences; 49% were seen once. The sequence came from an older woman in good health. The sample comprised blood. The gene calls are TRBV12-3 or TRBV12-4 and TRBJ2-7; TRBD1 matches at 10 bases. In nucleotides, the CDR3 is TGTGCCAGCAGTTTCCCGGGACAGGGGAGTGAGCAGTACTTC. Translating gives CASSFPGQGSEQYF.